The clone carrying this T cell receptor beta chain was seen a handful of times. Antigen specificity is unknown. The data stem from a study of T-cell memory formation after mild COVID-19. For the study at large: TCR clusters were mostly donor specific.

5'RACE with constant-segment primers built TCRalpha and TCRbeta cDNA libraries with UMIs. TCRdb independently ran MiXCR on the 5' RACE reads; one entry per CDR3 protein. The table includes approximately 570,000 distinct CDR3 sequences, roughly 18% detected once. The CDR3 contains 15 residues. V was clipped by 1 base and J by 5 bases, with 12 bases between them. In germline, CDR1 is SGHVS, CDR2 FQNEAQ. Findings of the study overall: Among contracting clones, CD4+ were mainly CM/EM and CD8+ enriched in EMRA. Some clones that responded turned up in pre-infection memory, which suggests that cross-reactive memory joined in.

This clonotype was obtained from an adult woman who had mild COVID-19 (a few samples of this study predate the infection). Cell type and time point are not known. The chain has TRBV7-8 and TRBJ2-1; tentative D call: TRBD1 (5 bases). Source material: PBMCs or a T cell subset sorted from them (not recorded which). The CDR3 loop reads CASSLDPQAHNEQFF. CDR3 DNA sequence: TGTGCCAGCAGCTTAGATCCACAGGCGCACAATGAGCAGTTCTTC.